This T cell receptor (beta chain) was documented in a study of blood T cell repertoires in COVID-19. As for the study in general: COVID-19 samples collected from the United States, Italy and Spain covered acute and convalescent phases. Sample material is recorded as cDNA or gDNA derived from T cells, B-cell-depleted T cells, or PBMCs.

Germline CDR1 SGDLS, CDR2 YYNGEE. V was clipped by 5 bases and J by 2 bases, with 16 bases between them. The CDR3 spans 15 residues. The method was immunoSEQ multiplex PCR; TCRdb's version includes in-frame clones alone and lacks a portion of them. The repertoire has roughly 280,000 clones, around nine tenths of them found once; the top ten carry 1.5% to 2%. This TCR derives from an older woman who had recovered from COVID-19. The gene calls are TRBV9 and TRBJ1-2, with a possible D match to TRBD1 (5 bases). Sequencing input: PBMCs or T cells enriched from blood (not recorded which). In nucleotides, the CDR3 is TGTGCCAGCAGTGATGGCCCGGCAGGGAACTATGGCTACACCTTC. Translating it yields CASSDGPAGNYGYTF.